This T cell receptor beta chain was identified during a study of T cells in Graves' hyperthyroidism and ophthalmopathy. Study-level background: Peripheral blood was collected at initial diagnosis, before any treatment. Study-wide points: Most thyroid clonotypes with frequency above 0.001 were detected in blood. Separating ophthalmopathy from stable hyperthyroidism was achieved by a 13 V-J model.

What was amplified from RNA transcripts were TCR beta CDR3 regions. A first-round RT-PCR of the TCR CDR3 used the HTBI primer set. TCRdb reprocessed the multiplex PCR reads with MiXCR, giving one entry per CDR3 protein. The repertoire holds hundreds of thousands of distinct CDR3 sequences, with roughly 18% as singletons. Germline-derived CDR1 and CDR2 are SGHTA and FQGNSA. The CDR3 sequence is 13 residues long. V was pared by 3 bases and J by 8 bases, with 11 bases between. This clonotype was recorded at least ten times. Its antigen remains unidentified. Diagnostic assessment was based on clinical symptoms, serum thyroxine and TRAb, thyroid ultrasound and orbital computed tomography.

The V call is TRBV7-2, the J call TRBJ2-4; D gene ambiguous. What was sequenced was blood. This receptor was taken from a woman aged 18-29 years with Graves' ophthalmopathy. The CDR3 loop reads CASSFASLDIQYF. The CDR3 bases are TGTGCCAGCAGCTTTGCTAGTTTAGACATTCAGTACTTC.